This is a list of T cell receptor beta chains from one sample in a study of blood T cell repertoires in COVID-19. Clones were read by immunoSEQ multiplex PCR, and TCRdb kept only the in-frame ones, dropping some. The table includes around 240,000 clones, 65% to 90% detected once. Sequenced material: peripheral blood. The receptors here all came from a woman aged 45-59 years with acute or convalescent COVID-19. Both conserved end residues are part of each CDR3. The D gene is left open where the match is weak. Some rows mark clone size as missing; the rest say once, few, many or name a class of expanded clone.

clone size	V gene	CDR3 length	J gene	D gene	CDR3 protein	CDR3 DNA
.	TRBV28	14	TRBJ2-5	TRBD2	CASSSRTSGRGQYF	TGTGCCAGCAGTTCAAGGACTAGCGGGAGGGGTCAGTACTTC
.	TRBV7-2	16	TRBJ2-1	TRBD2	CASSLSPSGGSAQQFF	TGTGCCAGCAGCTTATCGCCTAGCGGGGGGTCTGCCCAGCAGTTCTTC
few	TRBV5-1	13	TRBJ1-2	.	CASSSEGIYGYTF	TGCGCCAGCAGCTCGGAGGGTATCTATGGCTACACCTTC
.	TRBV9	14	TRBJ1-1	.	CASSVGRGNTEAFF	TGTGCCAGCAGCGTAGGGCGGGGGAACACTGAAGCTTTCTTT
.	TRBV5-6	16	TRBJ1-2	TRBD1	CASSPRRTGGAYGYTF	TGTGCCAGCAGCCCGCGACGGACAGGGGGCGCCTATGGCTACACCTTC
.	TRBV1	17	TRBJ2-4	.	CTSSRLCGRSAKNIQYF	TGCACCAGCAGTCGACTTTGCGGGAGGTCAGCCAAAAACATTCAGTACTTC
.	TRBV18	12	TRBJ2-3	.	CASSTETDTQYF	TGTGCCAGCTCAACAGAAACAGATACGCAGTATTTT
.	TRBV5-1	16	TRBJ2-5	TRBD2	CASSPQAGGDQETQYF	TGCGCCAGCAGCCCCCAAGCGGGGGGAGATCAAGAGACCCAGTACTTC
.	TRBV4-2	14	TRBJ1-6	.	CASSQDPQNSPLHF	TGTGCCAGCAGCCAAGATCCCCAAAATTCACCCCTCCACTTT
.	TRBV2	13	TRBJ2-7	TRBD2	CASSEGSGYEQYF	TGTGCCAGCAGTGAAGGTAGCGGGTACGAGCAGTACTTC